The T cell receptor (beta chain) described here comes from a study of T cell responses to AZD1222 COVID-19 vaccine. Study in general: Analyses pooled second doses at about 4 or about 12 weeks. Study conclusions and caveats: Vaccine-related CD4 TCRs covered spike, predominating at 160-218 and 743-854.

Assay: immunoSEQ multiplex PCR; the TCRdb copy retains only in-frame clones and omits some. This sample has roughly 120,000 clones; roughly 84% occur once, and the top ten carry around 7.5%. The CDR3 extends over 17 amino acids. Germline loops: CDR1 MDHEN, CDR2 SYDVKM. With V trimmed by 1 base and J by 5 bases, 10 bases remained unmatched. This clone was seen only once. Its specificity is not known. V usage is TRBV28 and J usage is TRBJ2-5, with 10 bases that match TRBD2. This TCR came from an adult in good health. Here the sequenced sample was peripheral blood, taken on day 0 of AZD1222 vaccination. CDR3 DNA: TGTGCCAGCAGTTTATCTAGAGCGGGAGGGCCGGGGGAGACCCAGTACTTC. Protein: CASSLSRAGGPGETQYF. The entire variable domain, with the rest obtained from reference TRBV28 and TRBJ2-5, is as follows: DVKVTQSSRYLVKRTGEKVFLECVQDMDHENMFWYRQDPGLGLRLIYFSYDVKMKEKGDIPEGYSVSREKKERFSLILESASTNQTSMYLCASSLSRAGGPGETQYFGPGTRLLVL.